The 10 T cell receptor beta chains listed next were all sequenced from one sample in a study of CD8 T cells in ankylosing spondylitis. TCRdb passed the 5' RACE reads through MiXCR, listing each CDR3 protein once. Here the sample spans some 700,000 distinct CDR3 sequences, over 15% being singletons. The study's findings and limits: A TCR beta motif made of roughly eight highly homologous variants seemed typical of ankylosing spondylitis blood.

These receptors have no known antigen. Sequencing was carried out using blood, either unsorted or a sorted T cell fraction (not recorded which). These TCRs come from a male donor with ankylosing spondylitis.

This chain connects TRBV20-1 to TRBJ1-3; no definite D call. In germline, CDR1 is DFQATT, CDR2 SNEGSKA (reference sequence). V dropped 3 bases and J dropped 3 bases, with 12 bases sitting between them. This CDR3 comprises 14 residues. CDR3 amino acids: CSASVPGFGNTIYF. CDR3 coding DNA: TGCAGTGCTAGTGTCCCGGGGTTTGGAAACACCATATATTTT.

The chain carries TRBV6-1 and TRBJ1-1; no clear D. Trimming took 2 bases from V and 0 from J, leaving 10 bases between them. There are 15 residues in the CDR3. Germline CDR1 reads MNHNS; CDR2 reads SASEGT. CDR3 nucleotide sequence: TGTGCCAGCAGTGAAATTGTGGGATTGAACACTGAAGCTTTCTTT. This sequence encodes CASSEIVGLNTEAFF.

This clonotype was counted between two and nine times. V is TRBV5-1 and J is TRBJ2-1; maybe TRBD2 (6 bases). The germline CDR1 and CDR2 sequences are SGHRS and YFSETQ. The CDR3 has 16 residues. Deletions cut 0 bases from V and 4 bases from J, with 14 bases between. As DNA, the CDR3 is TGCGCCAGCAGCTTGGCCTCGGGTAGCGGTTACAATGAGCAGTTCTTC. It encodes CASSLASGSGYNEQFF.

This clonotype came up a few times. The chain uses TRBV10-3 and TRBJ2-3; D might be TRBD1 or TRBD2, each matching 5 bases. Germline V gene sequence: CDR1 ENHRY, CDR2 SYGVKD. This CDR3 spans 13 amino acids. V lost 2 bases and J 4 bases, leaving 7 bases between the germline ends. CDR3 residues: CAISERDADTQYF. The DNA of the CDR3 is TGTGCCATCAGTGAGCGGGACGCAGATACGCAGTATTTT.

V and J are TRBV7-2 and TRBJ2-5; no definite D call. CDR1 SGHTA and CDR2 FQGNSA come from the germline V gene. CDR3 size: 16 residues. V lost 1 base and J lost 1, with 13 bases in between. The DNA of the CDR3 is TGTGCCAGCAGCTTAGAGGTGGGGTGGGGCCAAGAGACCCAGTACTTC. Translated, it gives CASSLEVGWGQETQYF.

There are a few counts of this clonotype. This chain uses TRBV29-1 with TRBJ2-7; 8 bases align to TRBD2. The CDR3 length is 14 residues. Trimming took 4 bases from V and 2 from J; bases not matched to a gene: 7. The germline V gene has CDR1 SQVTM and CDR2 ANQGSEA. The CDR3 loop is CSVAGGGLTYEQYF. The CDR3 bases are TGCAGCGTTGCGGGCGGGGGGTTAACCTACGAGCAGTACTTC.

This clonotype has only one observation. CDR3 nucleotides: TGCGCCAGCAGCTTGGTAGGGCGGGGTCTGGACGAGCAGTACTTC. Translated: CASSLVGRGLDEQYF. This chain uses TRBV5-1 with TRBJ2-7, with a weak D call TRBD2 (6 bases). The V end lost 0 bases, the J end lost 5 bases, and 15 bases lay between the germline ends. CDR3 size: 15 residues. In germline, CDR1 is SGHRS, CDR2 YFSETQ.

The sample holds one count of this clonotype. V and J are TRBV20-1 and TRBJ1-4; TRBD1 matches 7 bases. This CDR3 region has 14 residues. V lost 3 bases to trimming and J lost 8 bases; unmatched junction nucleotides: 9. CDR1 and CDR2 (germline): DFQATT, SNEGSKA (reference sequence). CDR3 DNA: TGCAGTGCTAGGAAACAGGGGCTGGACGAAAAACTGTTTTTT. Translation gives CSARKQGLDEKLFF.

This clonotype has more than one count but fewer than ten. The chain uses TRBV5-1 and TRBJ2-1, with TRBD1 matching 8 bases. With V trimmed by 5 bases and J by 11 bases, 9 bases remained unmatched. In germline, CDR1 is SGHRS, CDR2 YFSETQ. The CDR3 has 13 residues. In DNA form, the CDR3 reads TGCGCCAGCAGACAAGGACAGGGAATAAAGCAGTTCTTC. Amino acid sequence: CASRQGQGIKQFF.

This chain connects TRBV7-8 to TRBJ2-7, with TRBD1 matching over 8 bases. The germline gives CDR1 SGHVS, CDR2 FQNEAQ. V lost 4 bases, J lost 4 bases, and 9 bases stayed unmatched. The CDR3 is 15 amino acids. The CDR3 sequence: CASSSTTGVGYEQYF. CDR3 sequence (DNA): TGTGCCAGCAGCTCCACGACAGGGGTGGGGTACGAGCAGTACTTC.